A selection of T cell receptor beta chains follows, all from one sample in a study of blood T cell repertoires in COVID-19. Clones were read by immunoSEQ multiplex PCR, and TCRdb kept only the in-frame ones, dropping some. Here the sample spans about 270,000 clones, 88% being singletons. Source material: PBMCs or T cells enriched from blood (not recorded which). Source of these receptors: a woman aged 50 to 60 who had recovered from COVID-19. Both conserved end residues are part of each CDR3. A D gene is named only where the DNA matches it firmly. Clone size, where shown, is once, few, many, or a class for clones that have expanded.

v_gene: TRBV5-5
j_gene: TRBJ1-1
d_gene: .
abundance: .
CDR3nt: TGTGCCAGCAGCTCTATGGGGAGGACTGAAGCTTTCTTT
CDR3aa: CASSSMGRTEAFF

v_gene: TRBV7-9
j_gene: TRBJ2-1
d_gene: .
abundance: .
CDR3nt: TGTGCCAGCAGCCTCGACACTCCCGTGGGTGAGCAGTTCTTC
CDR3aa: CASSLDTPVGEQFF

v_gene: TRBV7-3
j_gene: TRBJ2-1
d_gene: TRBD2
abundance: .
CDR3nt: TGTGCCAGCAGCTCCCGACTAGCGGGAGGGCCAGGGAATGAGCAGTTCTTC
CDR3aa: CASSSRLAGGPGNEQFF

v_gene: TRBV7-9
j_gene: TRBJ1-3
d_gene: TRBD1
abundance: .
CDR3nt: TGTGCCAGCAGCTTGCTCGGCAGCAGGGGGTCCCCTGGAAACACCATATATTTT
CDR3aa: CASSLLGSRGSPGNTIYF

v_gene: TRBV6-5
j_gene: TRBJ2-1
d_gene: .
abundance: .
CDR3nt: TGTGCCAGCACTAGCGTTTATGAGCAGTTCTTC
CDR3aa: CASTSVYEQFF

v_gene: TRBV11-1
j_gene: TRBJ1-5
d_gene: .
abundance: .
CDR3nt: TGTGCCAGCAGCCCCGGAAGGGGTGATCAGCCCCAGCATTTT
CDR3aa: CASSPGRGDQPQHF

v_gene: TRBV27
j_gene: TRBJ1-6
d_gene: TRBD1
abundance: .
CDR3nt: TGTGCCAGCAGGGGTGACAGGGATTCACCCCTCCACTTT
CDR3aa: CASRGDRDSPLHF

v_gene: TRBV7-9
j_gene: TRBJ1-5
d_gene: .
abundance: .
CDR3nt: TGTGCCAGCAGCTCCCTGGGACATAATCAGCCCCAGCATTTT
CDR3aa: CASSSLGHNQPQHF

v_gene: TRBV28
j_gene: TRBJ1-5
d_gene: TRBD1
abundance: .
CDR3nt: TGTGCCAGCCGGCTGGGACAGGGGTCAAACCTTAATCAGCCCCAGCATTTT
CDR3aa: CASRLGQGSNLNQPQHF

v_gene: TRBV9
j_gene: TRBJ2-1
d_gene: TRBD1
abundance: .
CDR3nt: TGTGCCAGCAGCTTGGGACAGGGCGACAATGAGCAGTTCTTC
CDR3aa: CASSLGQGDNEQFF

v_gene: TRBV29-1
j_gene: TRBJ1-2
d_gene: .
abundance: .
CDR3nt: TGCAGCGGGCGATCCACCAGCGAAGGCTACACCTTC
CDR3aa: CSGRSTSEGYTF

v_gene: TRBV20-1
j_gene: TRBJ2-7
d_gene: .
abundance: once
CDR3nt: TGCAGTGCTAGAGGGGGAGGCGAGCAGTACTTC
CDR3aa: CSARGGGEQYF

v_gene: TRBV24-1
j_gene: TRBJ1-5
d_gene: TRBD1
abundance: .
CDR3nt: TGTGCCACCATGGGGACAGGGGACAATCAGCCCCAGCATTTT
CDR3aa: CATMGTGDNQPQHF

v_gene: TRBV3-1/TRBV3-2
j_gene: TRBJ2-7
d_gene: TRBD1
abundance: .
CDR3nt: TGTGCCAGCAGCCTCCGGGACAGGGGGCACTACGAGCAGTACTTC
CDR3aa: CASSLRDRGHYEQYF

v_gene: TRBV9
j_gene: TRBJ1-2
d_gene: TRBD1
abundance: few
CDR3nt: TGTGCCAGCAGCCCCCACAGGGGGCAGGATGGCTACACCTTC
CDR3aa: CASSPHRGQDGYTF

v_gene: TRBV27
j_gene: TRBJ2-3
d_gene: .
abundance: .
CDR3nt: TGTGCCAGCAGTCCCAGCGCAGATACGCAGTATTTT
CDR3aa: CASSPSADTQYF

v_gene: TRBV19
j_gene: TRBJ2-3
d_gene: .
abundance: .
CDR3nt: TGTGCCAGTAGTATAGGGGAGGTTAGCACAGATACGCAGTATTTT
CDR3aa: CASSIGEVSTDTQYF

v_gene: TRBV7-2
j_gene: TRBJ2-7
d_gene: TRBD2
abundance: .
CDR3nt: TGTGCCAGCAGCCCCGGACTAGCGGGAGACCTCTACGAGCAGTACTTC
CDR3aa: CASSPGLAGDLYEQYF

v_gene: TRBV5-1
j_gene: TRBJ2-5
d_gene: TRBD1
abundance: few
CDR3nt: TGCGCCAGCAGCTCAGGACAGGCCTCCCAAGAGACCCAGTACTTC
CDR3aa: CASSSGQASQETQYF

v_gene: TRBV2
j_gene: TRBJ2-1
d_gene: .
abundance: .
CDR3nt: TGTGCCAGCCTAGGGGGTCACTCCTACAATGAGCAGTTCTTC
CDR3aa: CASLGGHSYNEQFF

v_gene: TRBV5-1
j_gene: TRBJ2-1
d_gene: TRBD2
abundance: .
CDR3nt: TGCGCCAGCAGCTTAGGTGACGGGAGGTACAATGAGCAGTTCTTC
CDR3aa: CASSLGDGRYNEQFF

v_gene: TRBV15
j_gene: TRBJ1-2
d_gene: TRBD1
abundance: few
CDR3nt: TGTGCCACTGCCTCCCGGGACAGGGTTTTGGGCTACACCTTC
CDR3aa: CATASRDRVLGYTF

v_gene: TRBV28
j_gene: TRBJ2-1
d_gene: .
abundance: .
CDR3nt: TGTGCCAGCAGTCGAAGGACTAATTATGGTGAGCAGTTCTTC
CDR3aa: CASSRRTNYGEQFF

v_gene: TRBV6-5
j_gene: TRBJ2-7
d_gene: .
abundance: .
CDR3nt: TGTGCCAGCAGAACCGATGGGGGGGCGGCCTACGAGCAGTACTTC
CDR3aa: CASRTDGGAAYEQYF

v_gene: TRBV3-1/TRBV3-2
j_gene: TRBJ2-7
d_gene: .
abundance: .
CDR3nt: TGTGCCAGCAGCCTCTTAGCTGGCGAGCAGTACTTC
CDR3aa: CASSLLAGEQYF

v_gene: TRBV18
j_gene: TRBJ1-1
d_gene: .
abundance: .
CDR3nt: TGTGCCAGCTCCCCTGCCCTACAGGGTGCGAACACTGAAGCTTTCTTT
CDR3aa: CASSPALQGANTEAFF

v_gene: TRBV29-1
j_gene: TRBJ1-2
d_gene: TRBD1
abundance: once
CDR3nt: TGCAGCGTTCAAAGGGGCATACAGGGGGCTGCTGAGGGCTACACCTTC
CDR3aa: CSVQRGIQGAAEGYTF

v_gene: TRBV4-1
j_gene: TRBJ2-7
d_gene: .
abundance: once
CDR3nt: TGCGCCAGCAGCCAGCCCACCGCAGGGGCCCGCTACGAGCAGTACTTC
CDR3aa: CASSQPTAGARYEQYF

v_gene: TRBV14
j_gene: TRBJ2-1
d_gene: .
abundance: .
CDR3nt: TGTGCCAGCAGCCCAGGGAAAACGCCGAGCTCCTACAATGAGCAGTTCTTC
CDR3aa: CASSPGKTPSSYNEQFF

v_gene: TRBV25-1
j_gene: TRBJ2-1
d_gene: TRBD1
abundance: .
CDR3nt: TGTGCCAGCAGCCGGGGACAGGGCGGCTATGAGCAGTTCTTC
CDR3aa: CASSRGQGGYEQFF

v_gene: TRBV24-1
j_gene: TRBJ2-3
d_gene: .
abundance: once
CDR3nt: TGTGCCACCAGTGGCCAGGGGAGCACAGATACGCAGTATTTT
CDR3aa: CATSGQGSTDTQYF

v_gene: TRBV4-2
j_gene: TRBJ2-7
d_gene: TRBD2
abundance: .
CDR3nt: TGTGCCAGCAGCTGGGCTAGCGGGGGATCCTACGAGCAGTACTTC
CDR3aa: CASSWASGGSYEQYF

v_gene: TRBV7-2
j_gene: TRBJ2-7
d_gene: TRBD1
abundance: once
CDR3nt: TGTGCCAGCAGTCGGGACAGGTTTAGCTCCTACGAGCAGTACTTC
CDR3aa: CASSRDRFSSYEQYF

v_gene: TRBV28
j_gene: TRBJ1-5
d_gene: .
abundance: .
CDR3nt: TGTGCCAGCAGTAGGAGCGGGATCCATCAGCCCCAGCATTTT
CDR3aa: CASSRSGIHQPQHF

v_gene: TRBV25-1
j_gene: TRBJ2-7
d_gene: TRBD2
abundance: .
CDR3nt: TGTGCCAGCAGTGAATATCAGCGGGAGGGCTACGAGCAGTACTTC
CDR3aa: CASSEYQREGYEQYF

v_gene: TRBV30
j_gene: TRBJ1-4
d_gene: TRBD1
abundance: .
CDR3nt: TGTGCCTGGACTCAGGGGGTTGGTGAAAAACTGTTTTTT
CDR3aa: CAWTQGVGEKLFF

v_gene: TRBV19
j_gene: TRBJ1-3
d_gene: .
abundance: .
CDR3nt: TGTGCCAGTAGCTACGCTCTGAACACCATATATTTT
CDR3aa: CASSYALNTIYF

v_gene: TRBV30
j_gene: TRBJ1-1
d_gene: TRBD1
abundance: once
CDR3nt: TGTGCCTGGAGTAATCAGGGGGCCACTGAAGCTTTCTTT
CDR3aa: CAWSNQGATEAFF

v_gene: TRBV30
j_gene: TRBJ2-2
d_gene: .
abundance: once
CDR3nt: TGTGCCTGGAGAAAATACGGACAGGGAGGGACCGGGGAGCTGTTTTTT
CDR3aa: CAWRKYGQGGTGELFF

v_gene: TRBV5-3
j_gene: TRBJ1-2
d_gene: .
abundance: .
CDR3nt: TGTGCCAGAAGCCTTGCAACAGGGAACTATGGCTACACCTTC
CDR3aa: CARSLATGNYGYTF

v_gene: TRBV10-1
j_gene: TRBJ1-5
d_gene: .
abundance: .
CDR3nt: TGCGCCAGCAGTGAGACAGGCAATCAGCCCCAGCATTTT
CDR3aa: CASSETGNQPQHF

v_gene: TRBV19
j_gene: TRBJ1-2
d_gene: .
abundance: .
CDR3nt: TGTGCCAGTCAGGGTGAAGGCTACACCTTC
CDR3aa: CASQGEGYTF

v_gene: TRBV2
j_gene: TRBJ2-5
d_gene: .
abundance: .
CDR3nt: TGTGCCAGCAAGAAGACGGGGAGACAAGAGACCCAGTACTTC
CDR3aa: CASKKTGRQETQYF

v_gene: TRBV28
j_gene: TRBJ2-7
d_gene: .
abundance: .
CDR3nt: TGTGCCAGCAGTTTTGTCCGAGGACAACAATACGAGCAGTACTTC
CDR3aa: CASSFVRGQQYEQYF

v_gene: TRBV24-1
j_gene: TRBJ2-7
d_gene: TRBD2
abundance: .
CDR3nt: TGTGCCACCAGTCTAGGACTAGCGGGTATCAACGAGCAGTACTTC
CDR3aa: CATSLGLAGINEQYF

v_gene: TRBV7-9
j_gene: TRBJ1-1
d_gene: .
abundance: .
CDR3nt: TGTGCCAGCAGCTGGACGGGAGGCGTTAGCACTGAAGCTTTCTTT
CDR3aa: CASSWTGGVSTEAFF

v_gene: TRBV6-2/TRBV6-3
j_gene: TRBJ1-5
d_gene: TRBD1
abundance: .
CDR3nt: TGTGCCAGCAGTGATTGGACAGGGGGCTTTCAGCCCCAGCATTTT
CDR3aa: CASSDWTGGFQPQHF

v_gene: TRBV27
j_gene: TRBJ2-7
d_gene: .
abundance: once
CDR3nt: TGTGCCAGCAGTTTAAAAGACACAACCTACGAGCAGTACTTC
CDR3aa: CASSLKDTTYEQYF

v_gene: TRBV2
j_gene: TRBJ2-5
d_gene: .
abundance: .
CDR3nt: TGTGCCAGCAGTGAAGATGGCGGGACCCAGTACTTC
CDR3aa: CASSEDGGTQYF

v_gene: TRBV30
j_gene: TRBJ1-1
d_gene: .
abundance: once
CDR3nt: TGTGCCTGGAGTCCCGTAGTGACTGAAGCTTTCTTT
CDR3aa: CAWSPVVTEAFF

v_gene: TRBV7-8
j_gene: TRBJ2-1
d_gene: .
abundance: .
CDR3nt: TGTGCCAGCAGCTCTTCCGCCCCGGGAATGGTGCTTGAGCAGTTCTTC
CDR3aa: CASSSSAPGMVLEQFF

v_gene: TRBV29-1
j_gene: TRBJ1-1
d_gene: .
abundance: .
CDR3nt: TGCAGCGTTAACATCCAGGGCGACGCTGAAGCTTTCTTT
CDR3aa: CSVNIQGDAEAFF